This T cell receptor beta chain was sequenced for a study of CD8+ T cells in alopecia areata. Study outcomes and limitations: Numerous expanded lesional clones remained in scalp and blood during tofacitinib.

Treatment here: oral pan-JAK inhibitor, 5-10 mg twice daily. As the sequencing template, cDNA was produced by extracting RNA and reverse transcribing it. Only in-frame clones appear in the TCRdb table, and some are missing; sequencing was by immunoSEQ multiplex PCR. The data contain about 180,000 clones, approximately 51% of them singletons. Concerning this clone: The target antigen is unknown.

The material was CD8+ T cells sorted from blood, obtained at week 52, from a patient treated with tofacitinib. The receptor's source is a human donor with alopecia areata.

In DNA, the CDR3 is TGTGCCTGGAGCTCTCCGGAGACCCAGTACTTC. It specifies CAWSSPETQYF. This chain uses TRBV30 with TRBJ2-5; D is unresolved. The V gene's germline CDR1 is GTSNPN and CDR2 SVGIG (reference sequence). Deletions cut 3 bases from V and 5 bases from J, with 7 bases between. The CDR3 runs to 11 residues. Looking up the rest from reference TRBV30 and TRBJ2-5 gives the full variable domain: SQTIHQWPATLVQPVGSPLSLECTVEGTSNPNLYWYRQAAGRGLQLLFYSVGIGQISSEVPQNLSASRPQDRQFILSSKKLLLSDSGFYLCAWSSPETQYFGPGTRLLVL.